This T cell receptor (beta chain) came from a study of regulatory and conventional T cells in RAG deficiency. V shed 3 bases, J shed 1 base, and the junction held 4 bases outside the gene matches. CDR1 is KGHSH, CDR2 LQKENI, per germline. CDR3 length: 15 residues. Some clones are missing from TCRdb's copy, which holds only in-frame ones; the method was immunoSEQ multiplex PCR. The sample records 34,000 or so clones, 75% to 80% being singletons. Genomic DNA came from blood conventional CD4+ T cells gated CD25-low CD127-high. The data also belong to a second study, concerning regulatory T cells. That source notes: The primer mix had 52 TRBV and 13 TRBJ primers.

The specimen was CD4+ effector T cells sorted from blood. This rearrangement joins TRBV18 to TRBJ2-3; 7 positions match TRBD2. The receptor's source is a human donor in good health. The CDR3 DNA sequence: TGTGCCAGCTCACCCTGGACTAGAGGCACAGATACGCAGTATTTT. Translation gives CASSPWTRGTDTQYF.